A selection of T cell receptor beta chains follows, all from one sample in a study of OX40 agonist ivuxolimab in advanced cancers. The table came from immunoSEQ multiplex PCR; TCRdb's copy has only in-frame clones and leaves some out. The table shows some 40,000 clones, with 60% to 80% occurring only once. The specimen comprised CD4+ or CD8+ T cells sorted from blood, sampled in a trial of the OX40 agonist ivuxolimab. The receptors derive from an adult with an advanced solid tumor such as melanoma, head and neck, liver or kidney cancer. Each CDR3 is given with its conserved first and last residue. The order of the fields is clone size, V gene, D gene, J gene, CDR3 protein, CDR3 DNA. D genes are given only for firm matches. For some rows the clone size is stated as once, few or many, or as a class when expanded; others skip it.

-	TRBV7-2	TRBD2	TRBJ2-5	CASSLIAGGLETQYF	TGTGCCAGCAGCTTAATAGCGGGAGGACTTGAGACCCAGTACTTC
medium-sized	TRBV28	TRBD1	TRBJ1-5	CASTTGTGYVQPQHF	TGTGCCAGCACCACCGGGACAGGGTATGTTCAGCCCCAGCATTTT
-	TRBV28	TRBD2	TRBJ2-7	CASSSVAGGDEQYF	TGTGCCAGCAGTTCCGTCGCGGGGGGGGACGAGCAGTACTTC
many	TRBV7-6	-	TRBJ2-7	CASSLASSGYEQYF	TGTGCCAGCAGCTTAGCTTCGTCCGGTTACGAGCAGTACTTC
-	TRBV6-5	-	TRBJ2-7	CASSYPPGRSYEQYF	TGTGCCAGCAGTTACCCGCCCGGACGGAGCTACGAGCAGTACTTC
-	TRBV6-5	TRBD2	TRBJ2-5	CASGLGRGLQETQYF	TGTGCCAGCGGCCTCGGGAGGGGACTACAAGAGACCCAGTACTTC
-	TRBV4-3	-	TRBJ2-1	CASSQPGGGYNEQFF	TGCGCCAGCAGCCAACCAGGGGGGGGATACAATGAGCAGTTCTTC
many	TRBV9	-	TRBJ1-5	CASSVGGEHQPQHF	TGTGCCAGCAGCGTAGGGGGGGAGCATCAGCCCCAGCATTTT
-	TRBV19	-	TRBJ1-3	CASSRRAFNSGNTIYF	TGTGCCAGTAGTCGCCGAGCCTTCAACTCTGGAAACACCATATATTTT
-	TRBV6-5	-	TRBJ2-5	CASSYSRQKKGETQYF	TGTGCCAGCAGTTACTCGCGGCAAAAGAAAGGGGAGACCCAGTACTTC
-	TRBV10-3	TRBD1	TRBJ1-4	CAIRGQSNEKLFF	TGTGCCATCAGGGGACAGTCTAATGAAAAACTGTTTTTT
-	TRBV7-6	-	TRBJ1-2	CASSPQTQNYGYTF	TGTGCCAGCAGCCCCCAGACACAGAACTATGGCTACACCTTC